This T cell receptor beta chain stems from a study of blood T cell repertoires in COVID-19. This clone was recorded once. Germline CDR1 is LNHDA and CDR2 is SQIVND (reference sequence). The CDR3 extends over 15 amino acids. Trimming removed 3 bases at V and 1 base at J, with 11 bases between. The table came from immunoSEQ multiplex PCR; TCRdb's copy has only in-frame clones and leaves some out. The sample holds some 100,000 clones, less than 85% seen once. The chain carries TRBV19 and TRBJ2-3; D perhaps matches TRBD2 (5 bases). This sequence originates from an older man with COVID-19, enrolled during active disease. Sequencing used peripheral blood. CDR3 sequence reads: CASSIGGPRTDTQYF. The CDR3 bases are TGTGCCAGTAGTATCGGAGGACCGCGCACAGATACGCAGTATTTT.